This T cell receptor (beta chain) was documented in a study of blood T cell repertoires in COVID-19. Profiled with immunoSEQ multiplex PCR; TCRdb holds only in-frame clones, not every one. The data hold approximately 440,000 clones, with roughly 91% observed a single time. This CDR3 is built from 16 residues. Germline V gives CDR1 LNHDA, CDR2 SQIVND (reference sequence). After removal of 6 bases from V and 2 bases from J, the junction contained 8 bases not matched to a gene. Sequenced material: PBMCs or T cells enriched from blood (not recorded which). The chain has TRBV19 and TRBJ1-5, with TRBD1 matching 9 bases. This clonotype was obtained from a man aged 18 to 30 who had recovered from COVID-19. CDR3 residues: CASRSDRGIGNQPQHF. In DNA, the CDR3 is TGTGCCAGTAGATCCGACAGGGGGATAGGCAATCAGCCCCAGCATTTT.